The 4 T cell receptor beta chains reported below all come from one sample, sequenced in a study of T cell responses to AZD1222 COVID-19 vaccine. This table comes from immunoSEQ multiplex PCR, and its TCRdb copy is limited to in-frame clones, with some not included. Of more than 80,000 clones in the sample, approximately 90% were seen once. The sample in question was peripheral blood, obtained on day 0 of AZD1222 vaccination. These receptors came from an adult in good health.

CDR3 in amino acids: CASSQGQGAGSPLHF. CDR3 DNA: TGTGCCAGCAGCCAGGGACAGGGGGCAGGATCACCCCTCCACTTT. The chain is built from TRBV5-5 and TRBJ1-6; 12 nucleotides line up with TRBD1. The length of the CDR3 is 15 residues. The J segment lost 10 bases and the V segment lost 4 bases, leaving 6 bases of the junction unmatched. Germline assignment: CDR1 SGHKS and CDR2 YYEKEE (reference sequence). Combining the CDR3 with reference TRBV5-5 and TRBJ1-6 gives the whole variable domain DAGVTQSPTHLIKTRGQQVTLRCSPISGHKSVSWYQQVLGQGPQFIFQYYEKEERGRGNFPDRFSARQFPNYSSELNVNALLLGDSALYLCASSQGQGAGSPLHFGNGTRLTVT.

CDR3 sequence: CASSLYGGGGDTEAFF. CDR3 sequence (DNA): TGTGCCAGCAGCCTTTACGGGGGGGGAGGTGACACTGAAGCTTTCTTT. J is TRBJ1-1 and V is TRBV3-1 (or the pseudogene TRBV3-2); maybe TRBD1 (5 bases). V lost 4 bases, J lost 3 bases, and 18 bases lay in between. This CDR3 region has 16 residues. Looked up from germline, CDR1 is LGHDT and CDR2 is YNNKEL (reference sequence).

The chain joins TRBV15 to TRBJ1-1, with 11 bases identical to TRBD1. The ends lost 5 bases at V and 10 bases at J; junction bases unmatched: 6. The CDR3 loop spans 13 amino acids. Germline CDR1 is LNHNV and CDR2 is YYDKDF (reference sequence). The CDR3 DNA sequence: TGTGCCACCAGCCTTCTGGGGACAGGGGGAGCTTTCTTT. Amino acids: CATSLLGTGGAFF.

The CDR3 protein is CASSFRDRDYGYTF. DNA of the CDR3: TGTGCCAGCAGCTTCCGGGACAGGGACTATGGCTACACCTTC. V is TRBV5-6 and J is TRBJ1-2; TRBD1 matches 9 bases. V gave up 2 bases and J gave up 3 bases; unmatched junction bases: 2. The CDR3 length is 14 residues. The germline gives CDR1 SGHDT, CDR2 YYEEEE.